This T cell receptor (beta chain) was found in a study of vaccination effects on CD4 cells after COVID-19. Findings and limits, study-wide: Convalescent patients were few in the study, and early post-infection timepoints were absent. Marked clonal contraction of infection- and vaccine-induced clones was seen late after vaccination.

Before sequencing, viral peptide pools were used by the ViraFEST assay to expand antigen-specific CD4+ T cells. CD4+ T cells were isolated after 10 days of culture. BNT162b2 vaccine or mRNA-1273 vaccine was given to participants in two doses. Testing of the vaccine recipients showed negative nucleocapsid antibodies and no prior SARS-CoV-2 infection. Profiling relied on immunoSEQ multiplex PCR, and the TCRdb table lists in-frame clones only, not all of them. This sample has around 81,000 clones, with under 85% found just once. The CDR3 has 12 residues. V gave up 8 bases and J gave up 7 bases; unmatched junction bases: 8. Germline V gene sequence: CDR1 MRHNA, CDR2 SNTAGT. This clone was seen a handful of times. Its antigen is unidentified.

This chain connects TRBV6-4 to TRBJ2-7; 7 nucleotides align to TRBD1. This receptor was taken from a human donor who received a COVID-19 vaccine. The sequencing used CD4+ T cells from PBMCs cultured with HCoV-OC43 spike peptides, collected after COVID-19 vaccination. Described subset: HCoV-OC43 spike overlapping peptide pool stimulation. CDR3 in amino acids: CASPDRVEEQYV. Here the CDR3 DNA reads TGTGCCAGCCCCGACAGGGTGGAGGAGCAGTACGTC.